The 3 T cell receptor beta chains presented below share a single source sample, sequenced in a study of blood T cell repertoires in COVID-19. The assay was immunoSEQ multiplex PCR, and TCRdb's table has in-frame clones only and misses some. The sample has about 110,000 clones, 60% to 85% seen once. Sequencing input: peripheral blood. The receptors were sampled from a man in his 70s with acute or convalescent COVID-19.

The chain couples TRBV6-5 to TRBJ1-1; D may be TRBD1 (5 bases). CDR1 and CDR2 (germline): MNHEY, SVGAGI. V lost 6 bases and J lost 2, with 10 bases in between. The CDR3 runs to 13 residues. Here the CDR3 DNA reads TGTGCCAGCAGACCAGACAGTAACACTGAAGCTTTCTTT. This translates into CASRPDSNTEAFF.

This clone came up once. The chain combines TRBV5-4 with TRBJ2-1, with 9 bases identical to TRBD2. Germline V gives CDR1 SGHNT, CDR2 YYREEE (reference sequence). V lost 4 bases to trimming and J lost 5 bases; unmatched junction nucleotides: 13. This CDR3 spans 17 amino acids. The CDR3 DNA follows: TGTGCCAGCAGCCCGGGGGGTGGGCTAGCGGGGAACAATGAGCAGTTCTTC. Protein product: CASSPGGGLAGNNEQFF.

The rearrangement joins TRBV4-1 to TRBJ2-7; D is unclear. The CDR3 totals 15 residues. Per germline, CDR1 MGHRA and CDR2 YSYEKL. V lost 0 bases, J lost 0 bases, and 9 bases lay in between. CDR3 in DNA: TGCGCCAGCAGCCAAGATAAAGTGAGCTCCTACGAGCAGTACTTC. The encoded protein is CASSQDKVSSYEQYF.